The 7 T cell receptor beta chains in this list originate from one sample, sequenced in a study of blood T cell repertoires in COVID-19. Some clones are missing from TCRdb's copy, which holds only in-frame ones; the method was immunoSEQ multiplex PCR. The sample shows 240,000 or so clones, 75% to 90% of them seen only once. Input material: peripheral blood. The receptors stem from a woman aged 25 to 45 who had recovered from COVID-19.

This chain uses TRBV27 with TRBJ2-3; TRBD2 matches 9 bases. This CDR3 comprises 17 residues. CDR1 and CDR2 from the germline V gene are MNHEY and SMNVEV (reference sequence). Losses at the gene ends were 8 bases for V and 2 bases for J; bases not matched to a gene: 14. The chain's CDR3 is CASQRGGGVGPTDTQYF. The CDR3 DNA reads TGTGCCAGCCAGCGGGGCGGGGGGGTAGGACCCACAGATACGCAGTATTTT.

This chain links TRBV19 with TRBJ1-2; perhaps TRBD1 as D (6 bases). Germline V gives CDR1 LNHDA, CDR2 SQIVND (reference sequence). CDR3 size: 15 residues. V gave up 11 bases and J gave up 4 bases, with 23 bases separating them. The CDR3 sequence is CASTDRPPGSYGYTF. As DNA, the CDR3 is TGTGCCTCCACAGACAGGCCCCCCGGGTCCTATGGCTACACCTTC.

V is TRBV28 and J is TRBJ1-4; 9 bases map to TRBD1. Trimming cost V 6 bases and J 2 bases; bases outside gene matches: 4. This CDR3 is built from 15 residues. Germline CDR1 and CDR2: MDHEN and SYDVKM. The CDR3 DNA reads TGTGCCAGCAGACAGGGGGCGAGGACTAATGAAAAACTGTTTTTT. It encodes CASRQGARTNEKLFF.

The rearrangement joins TRBV5-1 to TRBJ2-3; 9 nucleotides align to TRBD1. The CDR3 loop spans 15 amino acids. CDR1 is SGHRS and CDR2 is YFSETQ in the germline V gene. Germline trimming cut 3 bases from V and 6 bases from J; bases unmatched to any gene: 8. The CDR3 reads CASSSQGAGLDTQYF. DNA of the CDR3: TGCGCCAGCAGCTCACAGGGGGCCGGGTTGGATACGCAGTATTTT.

This rearrangement joins TRBV9 to TRBJ2-3; weak D call: TRBD2 (6 bases). Germline values: CDR1 SGDLS, CDR2 YYNGEE. CDR3 length: 15 amino acids. V was clipped by 3 bases and J by 9 bases, with 20 bases between them. This chain's CDR3 is CASSAGLTEGRTQYF. For the CDR3, the DNA is TGTGCCAGCAGCGCGGGACTCACAGAGGGGCGGACGCAGTATTTT.

This clone was seen just once. The rearrangement uses TRBV2 and TRBJ2-1, with TRBD1 matching over 8 bases. Losses at the gene ends were 5 bases for V and 3 bases for J; bases not matched to a gene: 18. Germline assignment: CDR1 SNHLY and CDR2 FYNNEI. This CDR3 has 19 amino acids. The CDR3 protein is CASSIDVAGGFYGYNEQFF. CDR3 DNA sequence: TGTGCCAGCAGTATTGATGTCGCAGGGGGCTTTTACGGCTACAATGAGCAGTTCTTC.

The V and J genes are TRBV7-7 and TRBJ2-5; TRBD1 matches at 8 bases. After removal of 1 base from V and 0 bases from J, the junction contained 10 bases not matched to a gene. Per germline, CDR1 SSHAT and CDR2 FNYEAQ (reference sequence). This CDR3 spans 18 amino acids. CDR3: CASSLGPAGGVDQETQYF. DNA of the CDR3: TGTGCCAGCAGCTTAGGTCCAGCAGGGGGCGTCGACCAAGAGACCCAGTACTTC.